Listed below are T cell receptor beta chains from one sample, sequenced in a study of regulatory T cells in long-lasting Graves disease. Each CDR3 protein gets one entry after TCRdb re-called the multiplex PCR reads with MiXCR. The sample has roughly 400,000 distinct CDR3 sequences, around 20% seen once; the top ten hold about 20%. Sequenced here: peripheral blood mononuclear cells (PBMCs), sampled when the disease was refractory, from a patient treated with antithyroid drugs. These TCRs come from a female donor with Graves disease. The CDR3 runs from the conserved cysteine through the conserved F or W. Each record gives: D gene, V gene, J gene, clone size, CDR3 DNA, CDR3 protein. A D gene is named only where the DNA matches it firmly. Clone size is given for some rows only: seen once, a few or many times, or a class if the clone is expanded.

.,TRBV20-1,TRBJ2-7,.,TGCAGTGCTAGAGGGGTGCGGGACCCTAGTGACGAGCAGTACTTC,CSARGVRDPSDEQYF
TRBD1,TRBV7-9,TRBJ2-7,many,TGTGCCAGCAGCTTTGGGACAGGGACCTACGAGCAGTACTTC,CASSFGTGTYEQYF
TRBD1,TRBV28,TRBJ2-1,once,TGTGCCAGCATGTGGACAGGGGGCCGAAATGAGCAGTTCTTC,CASMWTGGRNEQFF
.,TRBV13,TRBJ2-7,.,TGTGCCAGCAGCTCCCAGGACCTAGCGACTTCCTACGAGCAGTACTTC,CASSSQDLATSYEQYF
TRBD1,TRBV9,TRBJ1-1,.,TGTGCCAGCAGAAGAGTTGACAGGGGGCTAGACACTGAAGCTTTCTTT,CASRRVDRGLDTEAFF
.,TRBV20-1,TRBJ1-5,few,TGCAGTGCTAGAGAGGAGTTGAGGGGGGGACATCAGCCCCAGCATTTT,CSAREELRGGHQPQHF
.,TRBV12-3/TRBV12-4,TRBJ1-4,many,TGTGCCAGCAGTTTAAGGGAAAATGAAAAACTGTTTTTT,CASSLRENEKLFF
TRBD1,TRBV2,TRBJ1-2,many,TGTGCCAGCCAGTTCGCTTGGACAGGCGTTGGCTACACCTTC,CASQFAWTGVGYTF
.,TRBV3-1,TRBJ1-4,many,TGTGCCAGCTCTTTTAGGTCGGCAGAACGCGAAAAACTGTTTTTT,CASSFRSAEREKLFF
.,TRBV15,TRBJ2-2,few,TGTGCCACCAGCAGAGATGGCACCGGGGAGCTGTTTTTT,CATSRDGTGELFF
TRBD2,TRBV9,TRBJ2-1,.,TGTGCCAGCAGCCCACGTCTAGCGGAATACAATGAGCAGTTCTTC,CASSPRLAEYNEQFF
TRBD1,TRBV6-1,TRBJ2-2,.,TGTGCCAGCAGTAACCGGGACAGACTTTCCCGGGAGCTGTTTTTT,CASSNRDRLSRELFF
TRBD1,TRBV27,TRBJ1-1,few,TGTGCCAGCAGTTTAACGTCGACAGGGCTCACTGAAGCTTTCTTT,CASSLTSTGLTEAFF
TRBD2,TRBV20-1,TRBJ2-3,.,TGCAGTGGGAAGCGGGAGGCTATCACAGATACGCAGTATTTT,CSGKREAITDTQYF